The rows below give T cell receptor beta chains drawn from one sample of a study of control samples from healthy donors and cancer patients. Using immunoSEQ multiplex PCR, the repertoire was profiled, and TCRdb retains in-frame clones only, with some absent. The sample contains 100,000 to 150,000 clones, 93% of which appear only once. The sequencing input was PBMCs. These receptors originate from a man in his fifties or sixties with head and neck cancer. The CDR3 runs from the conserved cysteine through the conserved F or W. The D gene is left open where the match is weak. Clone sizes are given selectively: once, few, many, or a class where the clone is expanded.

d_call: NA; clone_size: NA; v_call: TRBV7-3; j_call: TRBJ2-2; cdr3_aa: CASSLFPPGLNTGELFF; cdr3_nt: TGTGCCAGCAGCTTATTCCCCCCCGGGCTAAACACCGGGGAGCTGTTTTTT
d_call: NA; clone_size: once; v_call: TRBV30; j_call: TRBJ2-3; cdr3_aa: CAWSAWGDTQYF; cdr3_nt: TGTGCCTGGAGTGCCTGGGGGGATACGCAGTATTTT
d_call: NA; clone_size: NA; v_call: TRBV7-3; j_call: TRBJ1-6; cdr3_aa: CASSARQRTYNSPLHF; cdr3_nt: TGTGCCAGCAGCGCCAGACAGAGAACCTATAATTCACCCCTCCACTTT
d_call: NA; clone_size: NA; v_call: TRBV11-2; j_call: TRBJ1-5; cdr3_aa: CASSLEVWGHTGASNQPQHF; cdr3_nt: TGTGCCAGCAGCTTAGAAGTTTGGGGACACACAGGAGCTAGCAATCAGCCCCAGCATTTT
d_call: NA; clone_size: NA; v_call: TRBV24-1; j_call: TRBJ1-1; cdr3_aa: CATSKQGNTEAFF; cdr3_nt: TGTGCCACCAGTAAGCAAGGGAACACTGAAGCTTTCTTT
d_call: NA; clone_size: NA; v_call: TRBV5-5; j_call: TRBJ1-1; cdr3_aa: CASSLAGQREAFF; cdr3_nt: TGTGCCAGCAGCTTAGCGGGGCAGAGGGAAGCTTTCTTT
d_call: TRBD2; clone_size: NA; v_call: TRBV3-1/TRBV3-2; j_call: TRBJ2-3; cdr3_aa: CASSQEGGGGVPDTQYF; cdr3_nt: TGTGCCAGCAGCCAAGAGGGAGGCGGGGGAGTCCCAGATACGCAGTATTTT
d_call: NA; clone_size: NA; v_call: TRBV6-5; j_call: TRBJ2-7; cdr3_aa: CASSRDVTYEQYF; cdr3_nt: TGTGCCAGCAGTAGGGACGTCACCTACGAGCAGTACTTC
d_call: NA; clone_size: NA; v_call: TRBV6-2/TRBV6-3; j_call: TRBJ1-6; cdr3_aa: CASSYSGGSAPLHF; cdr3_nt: TGTGCCAGCAGTTACTCCGGGGGATCGGCACCCCTCCACTTT
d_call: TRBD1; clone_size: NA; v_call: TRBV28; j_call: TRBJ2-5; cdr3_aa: CASSFRRDRVGGETQYF; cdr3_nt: TGTGCCAGCAGTTTTCGCCGGGACAGGGTCGGAGGAGAGACCCAGTACTTC
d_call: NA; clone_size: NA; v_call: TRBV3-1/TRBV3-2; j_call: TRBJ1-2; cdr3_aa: CASRDGVRVSGYTF; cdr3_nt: TGTGCCAGCAGGGATGGCGTCCGGGTTTCCGGCTACACCTTC
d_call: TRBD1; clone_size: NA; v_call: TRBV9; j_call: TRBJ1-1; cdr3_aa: CASSVEDRANTNTEAFF; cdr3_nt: TGTGCCAGCAGCGTAGAGGACAGGGCGAACACGAACACTGAAGCTTTCTTT
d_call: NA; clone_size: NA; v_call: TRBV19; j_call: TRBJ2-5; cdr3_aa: CASTAVGGVTQYF; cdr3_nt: TGTGCCAGTACCGCCGTTGGTGGAGTGACCCAGTACTTC
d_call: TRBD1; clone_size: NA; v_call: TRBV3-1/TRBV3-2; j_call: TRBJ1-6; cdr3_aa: CASSLTGRSPLHF; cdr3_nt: TGTGCCAGCAGCTTGACAGGGAGATCACCCCTCCACTTT
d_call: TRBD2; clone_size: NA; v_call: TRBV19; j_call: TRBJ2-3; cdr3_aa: CASRTSGYPDTQYF; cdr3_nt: TGTGCCAGCCGGACTAGCGGTTACCCAGATACGCAGTATTTT
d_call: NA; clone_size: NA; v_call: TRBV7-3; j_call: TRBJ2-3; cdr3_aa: CASSLNPGARGSDTQYF; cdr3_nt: TGTGCCAGCAGCTTAAATCCCGGGGCGAGGGGTTCAGATACGCAGTATTTT
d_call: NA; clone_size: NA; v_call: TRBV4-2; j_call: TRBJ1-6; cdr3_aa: CASSQDWAGNNSPLHF; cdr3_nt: TGTGCCAGCAGCCAAGATTGGGCAGGGAACAATTCACCCCTCCACTTT